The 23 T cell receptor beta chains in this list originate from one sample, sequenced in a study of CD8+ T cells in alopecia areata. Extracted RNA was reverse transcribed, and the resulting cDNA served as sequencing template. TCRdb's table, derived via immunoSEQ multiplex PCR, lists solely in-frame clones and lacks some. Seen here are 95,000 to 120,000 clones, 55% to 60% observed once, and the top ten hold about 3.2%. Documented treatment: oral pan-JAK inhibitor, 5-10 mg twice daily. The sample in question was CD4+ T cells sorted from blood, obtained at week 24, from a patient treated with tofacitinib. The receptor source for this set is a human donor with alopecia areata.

The CDR3 loop reads CASSLRVANYGYTF. The CDR3 nucleotides are TGTGCCAGCAGTTTACGGGTCGCTAACTATGGCTACACCTTC. This rearrangement joins TRBV28 to TRBJ1-2, with D unclear. CDR3 size: 14 residues. Deletions cut 2 bases from V and 0 bases from J, with 7 bases between. Germline values: CDR1 MDHEN, CDR2 SYDVKM.

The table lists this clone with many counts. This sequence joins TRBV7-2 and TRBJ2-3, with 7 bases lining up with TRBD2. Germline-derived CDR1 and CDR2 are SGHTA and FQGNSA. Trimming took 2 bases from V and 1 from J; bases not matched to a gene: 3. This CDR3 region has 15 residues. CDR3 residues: CASSLMGGGTDTQYF. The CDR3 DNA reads TGTGCCAGCAGCTTAATGGGAGGGGGCACAGATACGCAGTATTTT.

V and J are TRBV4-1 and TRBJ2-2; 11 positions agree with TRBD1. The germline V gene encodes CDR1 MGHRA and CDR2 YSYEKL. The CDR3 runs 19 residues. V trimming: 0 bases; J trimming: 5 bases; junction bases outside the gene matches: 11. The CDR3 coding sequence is TGCGCCAGCAGCCAAGACGATAGGACAGGGGGCGCAAGGACCGGGGAGCTGTTTTTT. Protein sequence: CASSQDDRTGGARTGELFF.

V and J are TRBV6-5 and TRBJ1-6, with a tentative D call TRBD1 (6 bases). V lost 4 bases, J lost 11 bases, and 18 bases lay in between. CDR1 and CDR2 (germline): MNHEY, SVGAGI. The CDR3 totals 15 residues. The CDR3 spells CASSSPGAPGAPLHF. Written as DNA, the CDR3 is TGTGCCAGCAGTTCCCCCGGCGCGCCAGGGGCACCCCTCCACTTT.

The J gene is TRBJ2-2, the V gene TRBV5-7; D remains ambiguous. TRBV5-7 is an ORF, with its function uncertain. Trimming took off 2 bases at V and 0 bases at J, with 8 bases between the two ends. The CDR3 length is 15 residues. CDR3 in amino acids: CASSFKTANTGELFF. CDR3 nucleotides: TGTGCCAGCAGCTTTAAGACCGCGAACACCGGGGAGCTGTTTTTT.

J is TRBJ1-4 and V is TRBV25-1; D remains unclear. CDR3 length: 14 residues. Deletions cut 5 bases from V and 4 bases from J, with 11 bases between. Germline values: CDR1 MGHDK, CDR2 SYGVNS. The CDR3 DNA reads TGTGCCAGCAGTCCTCGTTCTCTTAATGAAAAACTGTTTTTT. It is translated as CASSPRSLNEKLFF.

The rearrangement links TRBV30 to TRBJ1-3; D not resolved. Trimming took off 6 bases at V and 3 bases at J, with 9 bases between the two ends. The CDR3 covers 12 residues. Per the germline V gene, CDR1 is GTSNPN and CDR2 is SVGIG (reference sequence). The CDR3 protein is CACSVDGNTIYF. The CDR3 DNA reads TGTGCCTGCTCGGTAGATGGAAACACCATATATTTT. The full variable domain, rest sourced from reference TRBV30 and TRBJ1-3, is SQTIHQWPATLVQPVGSPLSLECTVEGTSNPNLYWYRQAAGRGLQLLFYSVGIGQISSEVPQNLSASRPQDRQFILSSKKLLLSDSGFYLCACSVDGNTIYFGEGSWLTVV.

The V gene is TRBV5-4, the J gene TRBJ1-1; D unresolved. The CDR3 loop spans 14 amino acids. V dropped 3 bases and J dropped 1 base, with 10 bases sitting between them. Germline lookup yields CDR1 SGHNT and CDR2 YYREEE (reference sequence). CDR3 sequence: CASSSRTTNTEAFF. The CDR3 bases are TGTGCCAGCAGCTCCCGAACGACGAACACTGAAGCTTTCTTT.

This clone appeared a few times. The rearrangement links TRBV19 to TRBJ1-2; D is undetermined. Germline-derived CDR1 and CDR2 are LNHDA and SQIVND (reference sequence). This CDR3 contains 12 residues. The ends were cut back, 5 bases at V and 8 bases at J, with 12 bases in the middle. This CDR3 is CASSSPGVGYTF. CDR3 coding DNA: TGTGCCAGTAGTTCCCCCGGAGTCGGCTACACCTTC.

CDR3 bases: TGTGCCAGCCTGAAGGGCGGGGGCTCCTACAATGAGCAGTTCTTC. Translation: CASLKGGGSYNEQFF. The chain links TRBV2 to TRBJ2-1, with 7 bases matching TRBD2. The CDR3 has 15 residues. Germline V CDR1 and CDR2: SNHLY, FYNNEI. V was clipped by 8 bases and J by 0 bases; unmatched bases: 7.

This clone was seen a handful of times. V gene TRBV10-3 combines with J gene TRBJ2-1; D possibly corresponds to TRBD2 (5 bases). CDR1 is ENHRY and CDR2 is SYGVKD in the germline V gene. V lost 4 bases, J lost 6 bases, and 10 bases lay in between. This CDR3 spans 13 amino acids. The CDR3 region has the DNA TGTGCCATCAGTGGCGGGCAAACCAATGAGCAGTTCTTC. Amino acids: CAISGGQTNEQFF.

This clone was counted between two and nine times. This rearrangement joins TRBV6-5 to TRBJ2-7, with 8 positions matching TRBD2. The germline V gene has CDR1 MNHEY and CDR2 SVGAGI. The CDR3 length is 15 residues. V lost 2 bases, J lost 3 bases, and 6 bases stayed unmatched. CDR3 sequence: CASSYGSGVIYEQYF. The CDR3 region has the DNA TGTGCCAGCAGTTACGGTAGCGGGGTAATCTACGAGCAGTACTTC.

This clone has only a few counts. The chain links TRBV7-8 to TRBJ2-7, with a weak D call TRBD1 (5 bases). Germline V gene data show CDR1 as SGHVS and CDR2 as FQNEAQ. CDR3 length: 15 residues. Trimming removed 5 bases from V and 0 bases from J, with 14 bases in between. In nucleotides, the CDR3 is TGTGCCAGCAGCCCAAGCCGCGACAGCTCCTACGAGCAGTACTTC. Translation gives CASSPSRDSSYEQYF. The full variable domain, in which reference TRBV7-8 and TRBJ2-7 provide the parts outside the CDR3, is GAGVSQSPRYKVAKRGQDVALRCDPISGHVSLFWYQQALGQGPEFLTYFQNEAQLDKSGLPSDRFFAERPEGSVSTLKIQRTQQEDSAVYLCASSPSRDSSYEQYFGPGTRLTVT.

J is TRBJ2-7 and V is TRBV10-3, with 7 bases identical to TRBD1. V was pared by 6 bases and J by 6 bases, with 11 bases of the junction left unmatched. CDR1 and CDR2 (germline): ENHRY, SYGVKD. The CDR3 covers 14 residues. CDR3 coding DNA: TGTGCCATCAGCTCACGGGACAGCGACTCCGAGCAGTACTTC. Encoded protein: CAISSRDSDSEQYF.

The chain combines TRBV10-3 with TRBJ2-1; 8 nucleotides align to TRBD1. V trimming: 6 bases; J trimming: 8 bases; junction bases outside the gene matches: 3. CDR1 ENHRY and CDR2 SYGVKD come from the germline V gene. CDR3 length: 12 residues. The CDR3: CAIRTTGDEQFF. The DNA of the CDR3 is TGTGCCATCAGGACGACAGGGGATGAGCAGTTCTTC.

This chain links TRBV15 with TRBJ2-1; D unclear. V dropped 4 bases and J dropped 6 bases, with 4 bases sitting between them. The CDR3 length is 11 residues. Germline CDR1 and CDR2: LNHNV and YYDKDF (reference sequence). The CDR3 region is CATSILNEQFF. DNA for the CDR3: TGTGCCACCAGCATTCTCAATGAGCAGTTCTTC. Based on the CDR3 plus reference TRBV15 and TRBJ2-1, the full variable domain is DAMVIQNPRYQVTQFGKPVTLSCSQTLNHNVMYWYQQKSSQAPKLLFHYYDKDFNNEADTPDNFQSRRPNTSFCFLDIRSPGLGDTAMYLCATSILNEQFFGPGTRLTVL.

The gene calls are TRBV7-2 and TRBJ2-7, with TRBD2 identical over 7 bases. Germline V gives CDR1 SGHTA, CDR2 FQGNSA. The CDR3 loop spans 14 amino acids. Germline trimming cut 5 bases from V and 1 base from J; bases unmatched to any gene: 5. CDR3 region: CASSPDGGSYEQYF. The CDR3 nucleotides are TGTGCCAGCAGCCCAGACGGGGGGTCCTACGAGCAGTACTTC.

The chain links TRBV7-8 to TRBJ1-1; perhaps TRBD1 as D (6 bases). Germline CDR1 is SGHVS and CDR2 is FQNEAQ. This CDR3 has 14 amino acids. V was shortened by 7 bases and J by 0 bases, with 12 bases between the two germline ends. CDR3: CASTVQGLNTEAFF. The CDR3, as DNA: TGTGCCAGCACCGTACAGGGACTGAACACTGAAGCTTTCTTT.

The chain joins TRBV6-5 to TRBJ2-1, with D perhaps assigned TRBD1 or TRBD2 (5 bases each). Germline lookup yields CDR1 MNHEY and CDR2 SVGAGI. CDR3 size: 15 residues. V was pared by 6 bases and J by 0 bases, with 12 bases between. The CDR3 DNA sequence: TGTGCCAGCAGCCAGACTGGGACCTCCTACAATGAGCAGTTCTTC. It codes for CASSQTGTSYNEQFF.

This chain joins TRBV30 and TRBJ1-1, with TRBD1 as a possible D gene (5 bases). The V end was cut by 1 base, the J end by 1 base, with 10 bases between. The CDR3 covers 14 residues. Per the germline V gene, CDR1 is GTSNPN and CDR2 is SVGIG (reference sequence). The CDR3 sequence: CAWSGEGRNTEAFF. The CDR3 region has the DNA TGTGCCTGGAGTGGTGAGGGGCGGAACACTGAAGCTTTCTTT.

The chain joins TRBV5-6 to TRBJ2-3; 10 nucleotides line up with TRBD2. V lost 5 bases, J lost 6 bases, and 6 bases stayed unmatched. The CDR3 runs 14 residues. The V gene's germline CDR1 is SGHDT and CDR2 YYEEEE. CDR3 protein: CASSARLAGDTQYF. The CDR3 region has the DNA TGTGCCAGCAGTGCGCGACTAGCGGGCGATACGCAGTATTTT.

The CDR3 is CASSPGQEGRPLHF. CDR3 nucleotide sequence: TGCGCCAGCAGCCCGGGACAGGAGGGGCGGCCCCTCCACTTT. The chain joins TRBV5-1 to TRBJ1-6; 8 bases line up with TRBD1. The CDR3 has 14 residues. V lost 4 bases to trimming and J lost 13 bases; unmatched junction nucleotides: 10. CDR1 is SGHRS and CDR2 is YFSETQ in the germline V gene.

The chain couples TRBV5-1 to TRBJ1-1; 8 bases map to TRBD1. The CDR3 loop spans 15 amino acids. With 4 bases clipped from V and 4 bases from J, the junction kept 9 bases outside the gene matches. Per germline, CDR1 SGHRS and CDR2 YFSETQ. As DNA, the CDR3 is TGCGCCAGCAGCCTCCGACAGGGGAGCGGCACTGAAGCTTTCTTT. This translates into CASSLRQGSGTEAFF.